This TCR beta chain was retrieved from a study of blood T cell repertoires in COVID-19. About the study: The United States, Italy and Spain supplied acute and convalescent COVID-19 samples. PBMCs, B-cell-depleted T cells, or T cells provided the cDNA or gDNA that made up the material.

Per the original methods: Amplification of reference gene primers provided the estimated nucleated cell counts. Only in-frame clones appear in the TCRdb table, and some are missing; sequencing was by immunoSEQ multiplex PCR. V and J calls and clone size follow that table, whereas D and trimming were derived from the DNA. The sample shows 300,000 to 400,000 clones, about 86% of them seen only once. V gave up 4 bases and J gave up 5 bases; unmatched junction bases: 11. The CDR3 runs 15 residues. Germline lookup yields CDR1 MDHEN and CDR2 SYDVKM. The genes are TRBV28 and TRBJ2-7, with 7 bases that match TRBD1. This clonotype originated in a man between 25 and 39 years old with active or convalescent COVID-19. Material for sequencing was peripheral blood. CDR3 loop: CASSSRQGRVNEQYF. The CDR3 DNA is TGTGCCAGCAGTTCTCGACAGGGTAGAGTGAACGAGCAGTACTTC.